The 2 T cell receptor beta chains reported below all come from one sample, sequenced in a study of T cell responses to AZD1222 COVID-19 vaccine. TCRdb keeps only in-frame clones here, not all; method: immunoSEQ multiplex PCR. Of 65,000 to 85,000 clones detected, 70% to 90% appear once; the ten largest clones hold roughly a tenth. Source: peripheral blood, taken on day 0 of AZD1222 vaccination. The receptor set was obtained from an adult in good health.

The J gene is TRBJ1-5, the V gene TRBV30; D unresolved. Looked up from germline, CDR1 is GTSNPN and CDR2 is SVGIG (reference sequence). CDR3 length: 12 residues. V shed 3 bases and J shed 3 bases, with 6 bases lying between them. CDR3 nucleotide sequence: TGTGCCTGGAGCCAGCACAATCAGCCCCAGCATTTT. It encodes CAWSQHNQPQHF.

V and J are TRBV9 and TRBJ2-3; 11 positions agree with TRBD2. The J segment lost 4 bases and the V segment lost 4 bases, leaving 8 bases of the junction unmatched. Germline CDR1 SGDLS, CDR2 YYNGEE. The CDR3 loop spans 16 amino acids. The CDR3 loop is CASSSLSGGASDTQYF. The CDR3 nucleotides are TGTGCCAGCAGCTCGCTTAGCGGGGGGGCTTCAGATACGCAGTATTTT.